These 10 T cell receptor beta chains came from one sample sequenced in a study of blood T cell repertoires in COVID-19. This table comes from immunoSEQ multiplex PCR, and its TCRdb copy is limited to in-frame clones, with some not included. The profile covers 75,000 to 90,000 clones, with more than 85% appearing a single time and 8% taken by the ten largest. Sequencing was done on a sample of peripheral blood. The receptors here all came from an elderly man with active or convalescent COVID-19.

Points on this clone: Mismatch with germline at one junction end may stem from a read error. V and J are TRBV6-5 and TRBJ1-1; 8 positions match TRBD1. CDR3 length: 14 residues. In germline, CDR1 is MNHEY, CDR2 SVGAGI. This CDR3 reads CAGSQQGVRTEAFF. In nucleotides, the CDR3 is TGTGCCGGCAGCCAACAGGGGGTTCGTACTGAAGCTTTCTTT.

CDR3 DNA: TGTGCCAGCAGCGCCCCGGGAACCCGGAGCGCTGAAGCTTTCTTT. This gives the protein CASSAPGTRSAEAFF. The chain combines TRBV21-1 with TRBJ1-1. TRBV21-1 is a documented pseudogene. The CDR3 has 15 residues.

V is TRBV5-4 and J is TRBJ2-3; TRBD2 agrees at 7 bases. Germline V lookup: CDR1 SGHNT, CDR2 YYREEE (reference sequence). This CDR3 region has 15 residues. Trimming cost V 3 bases and J 1 base; bases outside gene matches: 5. CDR3 sequence (DNA): TGTGCCAGCAGCTCCAAGCGGGACCGCACAGATACGCAGTATTTT. Protein product: CASSSKRDRTDTQYF.

The gene calls are TRBV27 and TRBJ2-7; D might be TRBD2 (5 bases). Between the trimmed V and J ends, which lost 3 bases and 5 bases, there was a span of 14 bases. CDR3 length: 14 amino acids. The germline V gene encodes CDR1 MNHEY and CDR2 SMNVEV (reference sequence). The CDR3 loop is CASSFYPGSNEQYV. CDR3 DNA sequence: TGTGCCAGCAGTTTTTATCCGGGGAGTAACGAGCAGTACGTC.

The count of this clone is one. The V call is TRBV24-1, the J call TRBJ1-1; 7 nucleotides match TRBD1. This CDR3 comprises 14 residues. The germline gives CDR1 KGHDR, CDR2 SFDVKD. Losses at the gene ends were 4 bases for V and 1 base for J; bases not matched to a gene: 2. The CDR3 DNA sequence: TGTGCCACCAGTGACCGGACAGGGAACACTGAAGCTTTCTTT. This sequence encodes CATSDRTGNTEAFF.

This clone was counted between two and nine times. The V and J genes are TRBV5-1 and TRBJ1-4, with D unresolved. This CDR3 is built from 15 residues. The ends were cut back, 0 bases at V and 5 bases at J, with 11 bases in the middle. Germline CDR1 reads SGHRS; CDR2 reads YFSETQ. This CDR3 reads CASSLETGKNEKLFF. The CDR3 DNA follows: TGCGCCAGCAGCTTGGAGACGGGTAAAAATGAAAAACTGTTTTTT.

The chain carries TRBV6-5 and TRBJ2-7, with 11 bases identical to TRBD1. The CDR3 runs 15 residues. Germline V gene data show CDR1 as MNHEY and CDR2 as SVGAGI. V lost 6 bases, J lost 5 bases, and 9 bases stayed unmatched. The CDR3 loop reads CASRHGDRGYDEQYV. CDR3 in DNA: TGTGCCAGCAGGCACGGGGACAGGGGGTACGACGAGCAGTACGTC.

The chain recombines TRBV30 with TRBJ1-3, with unresolved D. The CDR3 contains 13 residues. Germline-derived CDR1 and CDR2 are GTSNPN and SVGIG (reference sequence). V lost 4 bases and J 0 bases, leaving 7 bases between the germline ends. CDR3 DNA: TGTGCCTGGACTATCCTCTCTGGAAACACCATATATTTT. Protein product: CAWTILSGNTIYF.

The chain employs TRBV27 and TRBJ2-6; TRBD1 might be the D (6 bases). CDR1 and CDR2 from the germline V gene are MNHEY and SMNVEV (reference sequence). CDR3 size: 17 residues. Trimming pared 6 bases from V and 0 bases from J, leaving 15 bases between. CDR3 residues: CASSPSGAYSGANVLTF. The CDR3 DNA reads TGTGCCAGCAGCCCCTCAGGGGCCTACTCTGGGGCCAACGTCCTGACTTTC.

This chain connects TRBV5-5 to TRBJ2-7, with D possibly TRBD1 on 9 matching bases. Trimming took 5 bases from V and 5 from J, leaving 29 bases between them. CDR3 size: 18 residues. Germline V lookup: CDR1 SGHKS, CDR2 YYEKEE (reference sequence). CDR3 in DNA: TGTGCCAGCAGTCGGCAACCCGGGACAGGGCGGGGGGTGGACGAGCAGTACGTC. Amino acid sequence: CASSRQPGTGRGVDEQYV.